The 28 T cell receptor beta chains listed next were all sequenced from one sample in a study of blood T cell repertoires in COVID-19. Sequencing was performed with immunoSEQ multiplex PCR; in TCRdb, only in-frame clones are kept and a portion is missing. This sample has about 140,000 clones, with 80% to 85% found just once. Specimen: peripheral blood. The receptors were sampled from a human donor in a cohort sampled during active COVID-19.

V usage is TRBV3-1 (or the pseudogene TRBV3-2) and J usage is TRBJ1-1; 8 bases match TRBD1. J gave up 10 bases and V 4 bases, and 14 bases lay outside the gene matches. The CDR3 spans 15 residues. Germline V CDR1 and CDR2: LGHDT, YNNKEL (reference sequence). The CDR3 reads CASSPNRGGEQGAFF. CDR3 sequence (DNA): TGTGCCAGCAGCCCAAACAGGGGGGGAGAACAGGGAGCTTTCTTT.

The V gene is TRBV5-1, the J gene TRBJ2-2; TRBD2 matches 10 bases. The CDR3 has 19 amino acids. The V gene end was trimmed by 4 bases and the J gene end by 1 base; junction bases not matched to a gene: 13. The germline V gene has CDR1 SGHRS and CDR2 YFSETQ. The CDR3 coding sequence is TGCGCCAGCAGCGGCTCTAGCGGGGGAGCCCCCAGGAACACCGGGGAGCTGTTTTTT. Translation: CASSGSSGGAPRNTGELFF.

The rearrangement uses TRBV5-4 and TRBJ1-5; D uncertain. CDR1 and CDR2 from the germline V gene are SGHNT and YYREEE (reference sequence). The CDR3 covers 15 residues. Trimming pared 0 bases from V and 1 base from J, leaving 8 bases between. CDR3 amino acids: CASSLGGGSNQPQHF. The CDR3 coding sequence is TGTGCCAGCAGCTTGGGAGGAGGGAGCAATCAGCCCCAGCATTTT. Combining the CDR3 with reference TRBV5-4 and TRBJ1-5 gives the whole variable domain ETGVTQSPTHLIKTRGQQVTLRCSSQSGHNTVSWYQQALGQGPQFIFQYYREEENGRGNFPPRFSGLQFPNYSSELNVNALELDDSALYLCASSLGGGSNQPQHFGDGTRLSIL.

V gene TRBV10-3 combines with J gene TRBJ1-3; D gene uncertain. The CDR3 extends over 15 amino acids. Trimming stripped 3 bases from V and 0 bases from J, with 9 bases between. The germline V gene has CDR1 ENHRY and CDR2 SYGVKD. CDR3 protein: CAISDPFYSGNTIYF. The CDR3 DNA follows: TGTGCCATCAGTGACCCTTTTTACTCTGGAAACACCATATATTTT.

The rearrangement uses TRBV12-3 or TRBV12-4 and TRBJ1-3; D not certain. Trimming took 6 bases from V and 4 from J, leaving 7 bases between them. This CDR3 has 12 amino acids. CDR3 DNA sequence: TGTGCCAGCAGCCTGCGGGGAAACACCATATATTTT. It translates to CASSLRGNTIYF.

The J gene is TRBJ1-5, the V gene TRBV6-6; D is unclear. The CDR3 is 15 amino acids. Germline CDR1 MNHNY, CDR2 SVGAGI (reference sequence). Trimming left V 8 bases short and J 7 bases short, with 21 bases between. The CDR3 protein is CASRGGNVRLQPQHF. Written as DNA, the CDR3 is TGTGCCAGCCGGGGTGGGAACGTTAGGCTACAGCCCCAGCATTTT.

The CDR3 DNA is TGTGCCAGCAGCTTGGCGGCGGGGACAGTCGGAAACACCATATATTTT. This codes for CASSLAAGTVGNTIYF. The chain has TRBV5-5 and TRBJ1-3; the match to TRBD1 covers 7 bases. Germline CDR1 is SGHKS and CDR2 is YYEKEE (reference sequence). The CDR3 runs to 16 residues. Trimming took 0 bases from V and 4 from J; bases not matched to a gene: 7.

V gene TRBV27 combines with J gene TRBJ2-6, with D perhaps matching TRBD2 (6 bases). The CDR3 has 14 residues. Germline V gene data show CDR1 as MNHEY and CDR2 as SMNVEV (reference sequence). Trimming took off 5 bases at V and 3 bases at J, with 8 bases between the two ends. The CDR3 nucleotides are TGTGCCAGCAGTCCGGGGGTTGGGGCCAACGTCCTGACTTTC. Its translation is CASSPGVGANVLTF.

The chain is built from TRBV7-2 and TRBJ1-3; the match to TRBD1 covers 7 bases. Looked up from germline, CDR1 is SGHTA and CDR2 is FQGNSA. V was clipped by 3 bases and J by 1 base; unmatched bases: 3. The CDR3 totals 15 residues. The CDR3 DNA reads TGTGCCAGCAGCTTCGGACAGGCGTCTGGAAACACCATATATTTT. It encodes CASSFGQASGNTIYF.

V is TRBV2 and J is TRBJ1-1; D may be TRBD1 (5 bases). The CDR3 has 14 amino acids. Trimming cost V 7 bases and J 8 bases, with 20 bases left between them. Germline CDR1 and CDR2: SNHLY and FYNNEI. For the CDR3, the DNA is TGTGCCAGCATCACCGACGTAAAAGGGGCCGAAGCTTTCTTT. This sequence encodes CASITDVKGAEAFF.

This sequence joins TRBV9 and TRBJ1-3; D ambiguous. Germline V gives CDR1 SGDLS, CDR2 YYNGEE. V gave up 4 bases and J gave up 0 bases, with 11 bases separating them. The CDR3 sequence is 15 residues long. This CDR3 is CASSPPGLSGNTIYF. The CDR3 coding sequence is TGTGCCAGCAGCCCCCCTGGGCTCTCTGGAAACACCATATATTTT.

V usage is TRBV28 and J usage is TRBJ2-6, with 12 positions matching TRBD1. There are 18 residues in the CDR3. The V and J ends lost 11 bases and 4 bases, in that order; junction bases with no gene match: 15. Per the germline V gene, CDR1 is MDHEN and CDR2 is SYDVKM. The CDR3 coding sequence is TGTGCCGTCGGGGACAGGGGGCTTTTGGCGCCCGGGGCCAACGTCCTGACTTTC. Translated: CAVGDRGLLAPGANVLTF.

J is TRBJ2-2 and V is TRBV29-1; D possibly corresponds to TRBD1 (5 bases). The germline V gene encodes CDR1 SQVTM and CDR2 ANQGSEA. V dropped 3 bases and J dropped 2 bases, with 7 bases sitting between them. The CDR3 extends over 13 amino acids. The CDR3 DNA follows: TGCAGCGTTGAGACAGATAACACCGGGGAGCTGTTTTTT. Protein: CSVETDNTGELFF.

The genes are TRBV18 and TRBJ2-1; D unclear. The germline V and J ends were trimmed by 1 base and 8 bases, with 6 bases remaining between them. Germline V CDR1 and CDR2: KGHSH, LQKENI. The CDR3 covers 12 residues. The DNA of the CDR3 is TGTGCCAGCTCACCACTAGCCGATGAGCAGTTCTTC. Its protein is CASSPLADEQFF.

The V and J genes are TRBV12-3 or TRBV12-4 and TRBJ2-7, with a weak D call TRBD2 (6 bases). This CDR3 is built from 11 residues. The germline V and J ends were trimmed by 6 bases and 5 bases, with 8 bases remaining between them. CDR3 residues: CASSRGNEQYF. The CDR3 nucleotides read TGTGCCAGCAGCCGGGGGAACGAGCAGTACTTC.

Of note for this clone: At the DNA level, this CDR3 is encoded by other sequences in the same sample as well. This chain links TRBV5-1 with TRBJ2-5; D might be TRBD1 (6 bases). CDR3 length: 13 residues. Germline V lookup: CDR1 SGHRS, CDR2 YFSETQ. V was shortened by 3 bases and J by 3 bases, with 9 bases between the two germline ends. Here the CDR3 reads CASSSGTKETQYF. CDR3 nucleotide sequence: TGCGCCAGCAGCTCCGGGACAAAAGAGACCCAGTACTTC. Drawing the rest from reference TRBV5-1 and TRBJ2-5, the complete variable domain is KAGVTQTPRYLIKTRGQQVTLSCSPISGHRSVSWYQQTPGQGLQFLFEYFSETQRNKGNFPGRFSGRQFSNSRSEMNVSTLELGDSALYLCASSSGTKETQYFGPGTRLLVL.

The genes are TRBV10-3 and TRBJ1-1; 9 bases align to TRBD1. The V and J ends lost 3 bases and 6 bases, in that order; junction bases with no gene match: 8. This CDR3 comprises 15 residues. Germline CDR1 and CDR2: ENHRY and SYGVKD. The DNA of the CDR3 is TGTGCCATCAGTGAACCGGGACAGGGCTCTCCTGAAGCTTTCTTT. It is translated as CAISEPGQGSPEAFF.

V gene TRBV6-5 combines with J gene TRBJ1-1, with a possible D match to TRBD1 (6 bases). Germline lookup yields CDR1 MNHEY and CDR2 SVGAGI. V was pared by 2 bases and J by 4 bases, with 11 bases between. The CDR3 sequence is 14 residues long. The CDR3 reads CASSYGGASTEAFF. The DNA for the CDR3 is TGTGCCAGCAGTTACGGGGGCGCGAGCACTGAAGCTTTCTTT.

The chain is built from TRBV3-1 (or the pseudogene TRBV3-2) and TRBJ2-6, with unresolved D. V lost 1 base to trimming and J lost 4 bases, with 5 bases between them. Germline CDR1 reads LGHDT; CDR2 reads YNNKEL (reference sequence). The CDR3 runs to 14 residues. The CDR3 region is CASSQGAGANVLTF. DNA for the CDR3: TGTGCCAGCAGCCAAGGTGCGGGGGCCAACGTCCTGACTTTC.

The rearrangement links TRBV5-1 to TRBJ2-7, with a possible D match to TRBD1 (6 bases). V lost 0 bases, J lost 6 bases, and 22 bases lay in between. Germline CDR1 reads SGHRS; CDR2 reads YFSETQ. The CDR3 length is 17 residues. The CDR3 DNA reads TGCGCCAGCAGCTTGGTTTCGGGGACAACCCTCGGGGCCGAGCAGTACTTC. This gives the protein CASSLVSGTTLGAEQYF.

The chain joins TRBV29-1 to TRBJ2-3; TRBD2 matches 13 bases. The CDR3 contains 13 residues. The V gene end was trimmed by 2 bases and the J gene end by 8 bases; junction bases not matched to a gene: 1. Germline-derived CDR1 and CDR2 are SQVTM and ANQGSEA. For the CDR3, the DNA is TGCAGCGTTGAAACTAGCGGGGGGGCTACGCAGTATTTT. Translation: CSVETSGGATQYF.

This clone was seen just once. The gene calls are TRBV21-1 and TRBJ1-4; the DNA was not used to check the table's D call, TRBD1. TRBV21-1 is recorded as a pseudogene. There are 18 residues in the CDR3. The CDR3 nucleotides are TGTGCCAGCAGCTGCACCGGGACAGCCCGTAGGACTAATGAAAAACTGTTTTTT. Residues: CASSCTGTARRTNEKLFF.

V and J are TRBV5-5 and TRBJ1-5, with TRBD1 identical over 7 bases. V gave up 1 base and J gave up 0 bases; unmatched junction bases: 16. Per germline, CDR1 SGHKS and CDR2 YYEKEE (reference sequence). This CDR3 has 20 amino acids. The CDR3 sequence: CASSLLRGRRGLYSNQPQHF. CDR3 sequence (DNA): TGTGCCAGCAGCTTGCTCCGGGGGCGCAGGGGGTTGTATAGCAATCAGCCCCAGCATTTT.

The chain links TRBV5-4 to TRBJ2-5; D remains unclear. The CDR3 has 15 residues. In germline, CDR1 is SGHNT, CDR2 YYREEE (reference sequence). V was pared by 3 bases and J by 4 bases, with 16 bases between. This CDR3 is CASSSPGGLGETQYF. The DNA for the CDR3 is TGTGCCAGCAGCTCCCCAGGTGGGCTGGGAGAGACCCAGTACTTC.

The chain has TRBV6-1 and TRBJ1-3; TRBD1 is a possible D gene (6 bases). The germline V gene encodes CDR1 MNHNS and CDR2 SASEGT. Trimming shortened V by 4 bases and J by 0 bases, and 16 bases separated the two germline ends. CDR3 size: 17 residues. The CDR3 bases are TGTGCCAGCAGTGGTCGAGGACAGAGACTCTCTGGAAACACCATATATTTT. Translated, it gives CASSGRGQRLSGNTIYF.

The chain uses TRBV25-1 and TRBJ1-2; TRBD1 agrees at 10 bases. CDR1 is MGHDK and CDR2 is SYGVNS in the germline V gene. The length of the CDR3 is 14 residues. After removal of 6 bases from V and 2 bases from J, the junction contained 3 bases not matched to a gene. The CDR3 coding sequence is TGTGCCAGCAGGAGGACAGGGGGAAACTATGGCTACACCTTC. Protein: CASRRTGGNYGYTF.

The V gene is TRBV7-2, the J gene TRBJ1-5; no clear D. This CDR3 contains 14 residues. Germline lookup yields CDR1 SGHTA and CDR2 FQGNSA. The V and J ends lost 5 bases and 1 base respectively, with 9 bases between them. For the CDR3, the DNA is TGTGCCAGCAGCCCCCGGGGAAGCAATCAGCCCCAGCATTTT. Its protein product is CASSPRGSNQPQHF.

J is TRBJ1-1 and V is TRBV2, with D perhaps matching TRBD1 (5 bases). CDR1 is SNHLY and CDR2 is FYNNEI in the germline V gene. Trimming left V 1 base short and J 4 bases short, with 7 bases between. The CDR3 covers 13 residues. CDR3 protein: CASSEDGGTEAFF. CDR3 sequence (DNA): TGTGCCAGCAGTGAAGACGGGGGCACTGAAGCTTTCTTT.